This passage covers 11 T cell receptor beta chains from one sample sequenced in a study of T cell clones after liver transplantation. TCRdb's copy holds only in-frame clones and misses some; the assay was immunoSEQ multiplex PCR. Seen here are 50,000 to 70,000 clones, approximately 63% observed once, and the top ten hold about 2.6%. This sample comprised CD4+ T cells from blood, obtained at the 15-month timepoint. These receptors were obtained from a human patient who received a liver transplant. The T cells may partly be graft donor cells.

The V call is TRBV7-2, the J call TRBJ1-5; a possible D gene is TRBD1 (6 bases). V was clipped by 2 bases and J by 3 bases, with 11 bases between them. The CDR3 is 15 amino acids. Germline CDR1 and CDR2: SGHTA and FQGNSA. The CDR3: CASSLSGQFNQPQHF. The CDR3 DNA reads as TGTGCCAGCAGCTTAAGTGGACAGTTCAATCAGCCCCAGCATTTT.

This clone has only one observation. The chain is built from TRBV2 and TRBJ1-5, with 9 positions matching TRBD1. CDR1 and CDR2 (germline): SNHLY, FYNNEI. V was clipped by 6 bases and J by 4 bases; unmatched bases: 4. The CDR3 loop spans 14 amino acids. For the CDR3, the DNA is TGTGCCAGCAGCTGGGACAGGGAAAATCAGCCCCAGCATTTT. The encoded protein is CASSWDRENQPQHF. Full variable domain (outside the CDR3, taken from reference TRBV2 and TRBJ1-5): EPEVTQTPSHQVTQMGQEVILRCVPISNHLYFYWYRQILGQKVEFLVSFYNNEISEKSEIFDDQFSVERPDGSNFTLKIRSTKLEDSAMYFCASSWDRENQPQHFGDGTRLSIL.

CDR3 DNA sequence: TGCGCCAGCAGCCTGAACGCGGGGGCGGGGGAGACCCAGTACTTC. As protein: CASSLNAGAGETQYF. V and J are TRBV5-1 and TRBJ2-5; a possible D gene is TRBD2 (7 bases). The germline V gene has CDR1 SGHRS and CDR2 YFSETQ. This CDR3 spans 15 amino acids. V was pared by 4 bases and J by 5 bases, with 18 bases between. Drawing the rest from reference TRBV5-1 and TRBJ2-5, the complete variable domain is KAGVTQTPRYLIKTRGQQVTLSCSPISGHRSVSWYQQTPGQGLQFLFEYFSETQRNKGNFPGRFSGRQFSNSRSEMNVSTLELGDSALYLCASSLNAGAGETQYFGPGTRLLVL.

This clone occurred once. In DNA, the CDR3 is TGTGCTAGTGGTTTGGGCTACAATGAGCAGTTCTTC. Translation: CASGLGYNEQFF. The chain carries TRBV12-5 and TRBJ2-1; D call uncertain. V lost 1 base to trimming and J lost 3 bases, with 1 base between them. The CDR3 is 12 residues long. From germline, CDR1 is LGHNT and CDR2 FRNRAP.

This sequence joins TRBV5-1 and TRBJ2-1; 8 bases map to TRBD1. V lost 3 bases, J lost 2 bases, and 4 bases stayed unmatched. The CDR3 length is 15 residues. Germline lookup yields CDR1 SGHRS and CDR2 YFSETQ. CDR3 DNA: TGCGCCAGCAGCTCCCGGGACAGGCCCTACAATGAGCAGTTCTTC. Translation: CASSSRDRPYNEQFF.

This chain connects TRBV18 to TRBJ1-5; the D gene is possibly TRBD1 (5 bases). CDR1 and CDR2 (germline): KGHSH, LQKENI. Trimming took 5 bases from V and 5 from J, leaving 10 bases between them. The length of the CDR3 is 13 residues. For the CDR3, the DNA is TGTGCCAGCTCATCCCTGGGGGATCAGCCCCAGCATTTT. This translates into CASSSLGDQPQHF.

V and J are TRBV7-2 and TRBJ2-7, with D perhaps given as TRBD1 or TRBD2 (5 bases each). Per germline, CDR1 SGHTA and CDR2 FQGNSA. The CDR3 totals 15 residues. V lost 5 bases to trimming and J lost 2 bases, with 16 bases between them. CDR3 in amino acids: CASSVTWDGTYEQYV. The CDR3 nucleotides are TGTGCCAGCAGCGTAACCTGGGACGGTACCTACGAGCAGTACGTC.

This clone showed up just once. This sequence joins TRBV28 and TRBJ2-1; perhaps TRBD1 as D (5 bases). Deletions cut 7 bases from V and 3 bases from J, with 13 bases between. Per germline, CDR1 MDHEN and CDR2 SYDVKM. The CDR3 has 14 amino acids. CDR3 loop: CASTLPGNYNEQFF. The CDR3 nucleotides are TGTGCCAGCACCCTCCCAGGGAACTACAATGAGCAGTTCTTC.

In its sample, this clone was seen a few times. V gene TRBV19 combines with J gene TRBJ1-1; TRBD1 aligns across 9 bases. CDR3 length: 13 amino acids. Losses at the gene ends were 9 bases for V and 10 bases for J; bases not matched to a gene: 12. Germline lookup yields CDR1 LNHDA and CDR2 SQIVND (reference sequence). CDR3 sequence: CASNSGQGMSAFF. CDR3 coding DNA: TGTGCCAGCAACTCGGGACAGGGTATGTCAGCTTTCTTT.

The chain is built from TRBV19 and TRBJ1-5; a possible D gene is TRBD1 (5 bases). V dropped 7 bases and J dropped 1 base, with 11 bases sitting between them. This CDR3 comprises 14 residues. The germline CDR1 and CDR2 sequences are LNHDA and SQIVND (reference sequence). CDR3 in amino acids: CASTEGTSNQPQHF. The CDR3 DNA reads as TGTGCCAGTACGGAAGGGACGAGCAATCAGCCCCAGCATTTT.

The chain carries TRBV19 and TRBJ2-7, with a weak D call TRBD1 (5 bases). The V gene's germline CDR1 is LNHDA and CDR2 SQIVND (reference sequence). V was pared by 5 bases and J by 0 bases, with 14 bases between. This CDR3 is built from 15 residues. As DNA, the CDR3 is TGTGCCAGTAGTCCCAGGGTCTTCAACTCCTACGAGCAGTACTTC. It yields the protein CASSPRVFNSYEQYF. The full variable domain, in which reference TRBV19 and TRBJ2-7 provide the parts outside the CDR3, is DGGITQSPKYLFRKEGQNVTLSCEQNLNHDAMYWYRQDPGQGLRLIYYSQIVNDFQKGDIAEGYSVSREKKESFPLTVTSAQKNPTAFYLCASSPRVFNSYEQYFGPGTRLTVT.